Listed below are T cell receptor beta chains from one sample, sequenced in a study of cytomegalovirus exposure and HLA in healthy donors. Some clones are missing from TCRdb's copy, which holds only in-frame ones; the method was immunoSEQ multiplex PCR. The sample carries about 110,000 clones, 90% to 97% recorded once. The sequenced sample consisted of PBMCs. The receptors were sampled from a woman younger than 30 in good health and CMV-seronegative. Each CDR3 is given with its conserved first and last residue. D genes are given only for firm matches. Clone size, where shown, is once, few, many, or a class for clones that have expanded.

D	size	V	length	J	CDR3	DNA
TRBD2	NA	TRBV6-5	13	TRBJ2-5	CASSSWEGRTQYF	TGTGCCAGCAGTTCCTGGGAGGGGCGAACCCAGTACTTC
NA	NA	TRBV28	11	TRBJ1-5	CASSRGGPQHF	TGTGCCAGCAGCCGGGGGGGTCCCCAGCATTTT
TRBD1	NA	TRBV5-1	16	TRBJ2-7	CASSLTPGTETYEQYF	TGCGCCAGCAGCCTGACCCCCGGGACAGAAACCTACGAGCAGTACTTC
NA	NA	TRBV5-4	14	TRBJ2-1	CASSRGGSNNEQFF	TGTGCCAGCAGCCGTGGCGGCAGCAACAATGAGCAGTTCTTC
NA	once	TRBV18	14	TRBJ2-5	CASSLGLTPETQYF	TGTGCCAGCTCACTAGGACTGACGCCGGAGACCCAGTACTTC
TRBD1	NA	TRBV28	13	TRBJ1-2	CASTLQGARGYTF	TGTGCCAGCACCTTACAGGGGGCGAGAGGCTACACCTTC
NA	NA	TRBV9	16	TRBJ2-3	CASSVGRQPRTDTQYF	TGTGCCAGCAGCGTAGGGAGGCAGCCACGCACAGATACGCAGTATTTT
TRBD1	NA	TRBV19	14	TRBJ1-1	CASSSDRGGTEAFF	TGTGCCAGTAGTAGCGACAGGGGGGGGACTGAAGCTTTCTTT
NA	NA	TRBV2	14	TRBJ1-5	CATAVGSNQTPQHF	TGTGCCACCGCGGTCGGGTCTAATCAGACGCCCCAGCATTTT
NA	NA	TRBV29-1	13	TRBJ2-7	CSVGLIGAYEQYF	TGCAGCGTGGGACTTATAGGGGCCTACGAGCAGTACTTC
TRBD1	NA	TRBV7-8	15	TRBJ1-5	CASSGGQGNNQPQHF	TGTGCCAGCAGCGGCGGACAGGGAAATAATCAGCCCCAGCATTTT
NA	NA	TRBV30	13	TRBJ1-1	CAWSIQRGSEAFF	TGTGCCTGGAGTATACAGAGGGGGAGTGAAGCTTTCTTT
TRBD1	once	TRBV2	15	TRBJ1-2	CASRDRDSLNYGYTF	TGTGCCAGCAGGGACAGGGATAGCCTTAACTATGGCTACACCTTC
NA	once	TRBV5-1	15	TRBJ2-5	CASSLGTANQETQYF	TGCGCCAGCAGCTTGGGTACAGCCAACCAAGAGACCCAGTACTTC
NA	NA	TRBV29-1	14	TRBJ2-1	CSVDGNTGSNEQFF	TGCAGCGTTGACGGGAATACGGGGAGTAATGAGCAGTTCTTC
TRBD1	NA	TRBV6-1	16	TRBJ2-3	CASSGRDRGITDTQYF	TGTGCCAGCAGTGGCCGGGACAGGGGAATAACAGATACGCAGTATTTT
NA	NA	TRBV7-2	15	TRBJ1-3	CASSQQGSSGNTIYF	TGTGCCAGCAGTCAGCAAGGGAGCTCTGGAAACACCATATATTTT
NA	once	TRBV21-1	15	TRBJ2-7	CASSKIDTGRYEQYF	TGTGCCAGCAGCAAAATCGATACGGGAAGGTACGAGCAGTACTTC
NA	NA	TRBV15	15	TRBJ2-7	CATSRDLPRGNEQYF	TGTGCCACCAGCAGAGATCTCCCTAGGGGAAACGAGCAGTACTTC
NA	NA	TRBV7-2	16	TRBJ1-5	CASSPIGAQGGQPQHF	TGTGCCAGCAGCCCCATCGGGGCACAGGGTGGACAGCCCCAGCATTTT
TRBD1	NA	TRBV27	14	TRBJ1-2	CASSDRDRRYGYTF	TGTGCCAGCAGTGACCGGGACAGGCGCTATGGCTACACCTTC
TRBD1	NA	TRBV7-2	15	TRBJ1-2	CASSPTGALNYGYTF	TGTGCCAGCAGTCCGACAGGGGCCCTAAACTATGGCTACACCTTC
NA	once	TRBV7-2	15	TRBJ1-2	CASSLDLAREYGYTF	TGTGCCAGCAGCTTAGATCTTGCCAGGGAATATGGCTACACCTTC
NA	NA	TRBV18	15	TRBJ2-1	CASSPPSIQYNEQFF	TGTGCCAGCTCACCCCCTAGCATTCAATACAATGAGCAGTTCTTC
NA	NA	TRBV9	15	TRBJ2-5	CASSVAPDLQETQYF	TGTGCCAGCAGCGTAGCTCCGGACTTACAAGAGACCCAGTACTTC
TRBD2	NA	TRBV28	16	TRBJ2-3	CASSPLLAGGPDTQYF	TGTGCCAGCAGTCCCCTCCTAGCGGGGGGACCAGATACGCAGTATTTT
NA	once	TRBV6-6	16	TRBJ2-3	CASSSQYRKSTDTQYF	TGTGCCAGCAGTTCGCAATACAGGAAATCCACAGATACGCAGTATTTT
TRBD2	NA	TRBV14	15	TRBJ2-1	CASSRPQRGGFEQFF	TGTGCCAGCAGCCGCCCCCAGCGGGGGGGCTTTGAGCAGTTCTTC
NA	NA	TRBV15	12	TRBJ1-2	CATSSPDYGYTF	TGTGCCACCAGCAGCCCAGACTATGGCTACACCTTC
TRBD2	once	TRBV9	16	TRBJ2-3	CASSPISGVSTDTQYF	TGTGCCAGCAGCCCAATCAGCGGGGTAAGCACAGATACGCAGTATTTT
NA	once	TRBV15	13	TRBJ2-1	CATSRDSRGEQFF	TGTGCCACCAGCAGAGATAGCCGGGGTGAGCAGTTCTTC
TRBD1	once	TRBV18	16	TRBJ2-2	CASSPGQGSSTGELFF	TGTGCCAGCTCCCCGGGACAGGGTTCAAGCACCGGGGAGCTGTTTTTT
TRBD2	NA	TRBV29-1	12	TRBJ2-7	CSVVGTSHEQYF	TGCAGCGTTGTCGGGACTAGCCACGAGCAGTACTTC
TRBD1	NA	TRBV27	17	TRBJ2-1	CASSLGLDRVPYNEQFF	TGTGCCAGCAGCCTTGGCCTTGACAGGGTACCTTACAATGAGCAGTTCTTC
NA	NA	TRBV14	14	TRBJ2-7	CASSPQRGHTEQYF	TGTGCCAGCAGCCCTCAACGCGGACATACCGAGCAGTACTTC
TRBD1	NA	TRBV4-1	14	TRBJ1-5	CASSQEGTGMPQHF	TGCGCCAGCAGCCAAGAGGGGACAGGGATGCCCCAGCATTTT
NA	NA	TRBV7-2	14	TRBJ2-5	CASSAGGSGETQYF	TGTGCCAGCAGCGCCGGGGGTTCGGGGGAGACCCAGTACTTC
TRBD1	NA	TRBV2	14	TRBJ2-5	CASSPDRGVETQYF	TGTGCCAGCAGCCCCGACAGGGGGGTCGAGACCCAGTACTTC
NA	NA	TRBV5-4	14	TRBJ2-1	CASSPDSSYNEQFF	TGTGCCAGCAGCCCGGACTCTTCCTACAATGAGCAGTTCTTC
TRBD1	once	TRBV14	13	TRBJ2-3	CASSQRQGATQYF	TGTGCCAGCAGCCAGAGACAGGGGGCTACGCAGTATTTT
NA	NA	TRBV18	17	TRBJ1-5	CASSPPNPGRSNQPQHF	TGTGCCAGCTCACCCCCCAATCCAGGCCGCTCCAATCAGCCCCAGCATTTT
NA	NA	TRBV7-6	14	TRBJ2-5	CASSSRIPGETQYF	TGTGCCAGCAGCTCCCGGATCCCGGGAGAGACCCAGTACTTC
NA	NA	TRBV5-4	13	TRBJ2-5	CASSLTGRETQYF	TGTGCCAGCAGCTTGACAGGGCGAGAGACCCAGTACTTC
TRBD1	NA	TRBV2	14	TRBJ2-7	CASSQPGQTYEQYF	TGTGCCAGCAGTCAACCGGGACAGACCTACGAGCAGTACTTC
NA	NA	TRBV6-5	16	TRBJ1-1	CASSSAVGGMNTEAFF	TGTGCCAGCAGTTCCGCGGTCGGGGGAATGAACACTGAAGCTTTCTTT
TRBD2	NA	TRBV5-4	17	TRBJ2-1	CASSLLAGGSSYNEQFF	TGTGCCAGCAGCTTACTAGCGGGGGGGAGTTCCTACAATGAGCAGTTCTTC
TRBD1	NA	TRBV9	17	TRBJ1-1	CASSPRTGASSSTEAFF	TGTGCCAGCAGCCCTAGGACAGGCGCCAGTAGTAGCACTGAAGCTTTCTTT